The clone carrying this TCR beta chain has just a few counts. Germline CDR1 GTSNPN, CDR2 SVGIG (reference sequence). This CDR3 has 14 residues. The V gene lost 8 bases and the J gene lost 6 bases, with 23 bases spanning the gap. The data were obtained in a study of T cells in Graves' hyperthyroidism and ophthalmopathy. The CDR3 regions of TCR beta were amplified from RNA transcripts. The HTBI primer set was used in a first-round RT-PCR of the TCR CDR3. TCRdb re-analysed the multiplex PCR reads in MiXCR, keeping a single row per CDR3 protein. The sample yields around 580,000 distinct CDR3 sequences, 15% to 20% seen once.

The source material was blood. The chain recombines TRBV30 with TRBJ2-7; D may correspond to TRBD1 or TRBD2 (5 bases each). The receptor was derived from a young woman with Graves' hyperthyroidism. Here the CDR3 reads CAGDAPGLGGEQYF. The DNA of the CDR3 is TGTGCCGGGGACGCCCCGGGTTTGGGTGGCGAGCAGTACTTC.